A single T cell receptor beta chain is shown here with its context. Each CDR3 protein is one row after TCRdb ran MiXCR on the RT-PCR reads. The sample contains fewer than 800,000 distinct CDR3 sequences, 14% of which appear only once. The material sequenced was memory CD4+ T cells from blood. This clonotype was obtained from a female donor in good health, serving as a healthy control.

The CDR3 nucleotides read TGTGCCAGCAGACTACCCCCCGATACGCAGTATTTT. Encoded protein: CASRLPPDTQYF. This rearrangement joins TRBV6-6 to TRBJ2-3; no firm D call. Germline loops: CDR1 MNHNY, CDR2 SVGAGI (reference sequence). V gave up 6 bases and J gave up 6 bases, with 10 bases separating them. The CDR3 runs to 12 residues.